In this sample, the clone carrying this T cell receptor beta chain turned up once. This sample is part of a study of blood T cell repertoires in COVID-19. The wider study: Collection of acute and convalescent COVID-19 samples took place in the United States, Italy and Spain. T cells, B-cell-depleted T cells, or PBMCs supplied cDNA or gDNA.

V lost 4 bases and J lost 7, with 17 bases in between. CDR3 size: 14 residues. Germline assignment: CDR1 SGHRS and CDR2 YFSETQ. The Seattle patients, enrolled during active infection, were followed longitudinally. TCRdb keeps only in-frame clones here, not all; method: immunoSEQ multiplex PCR. Of a few hundred thousand clones detected, about nine tenths appear once; the ten largest clones hold 1.5% to 2%. Sequencing input: peripheral blood. The genes are TRBV5-1 and TRBJ1-1, with TRBD1 as a possible D gene (5 bases). The TCR comes from a woman aged 25 to 39 with COVID-19, enrolled during active disease. The CDR3 sequence: CASSLGGDTSEAFF. For the CDR3, the DNA is TGCGCCAGCAGCCTCGGGGGGGATACCAGTGAAGCTTTCTTT.